One TCR beta chain is described in this entry. The target antigen is unknown. TCRdb re-called the 5' RACE reads with MiXCR, one entry per CDR3 protein. Of nearly 30,000 distinct CDR3 sequences listed, around 6% were seen once; the top ten hold under 7%. The sample is drawn from a study of early T cells in non-severe SARS-CoV-2 infection. Study-wide points: The study's VDJdb matching favored anti-spike CD8 responses and missed private and CD4 specificities.

Germline V gene lookup returns CDR1 SEHNR and CDR2 FQNEAQ (reference sequence). This CDR3 region has 14 residues. V lost 3 bases and J 8 bases, leaving 14 bases between the germline ends. The source of this sequence is an adult who was a healthcare worker with PCR-confirmed SARS-CoV-2 infection or an uninfected control (not recorded which). This chain uses TRBV7-9 with TRBJ2-1, with a tentative D call TRBD1 (6 bases). The sample was whole blood. In DNA form, the CDR3 reads TGTGCCAGCAGCTTGGACGGTCCAGGGGATGAGCAGTTCTTC. Residues: CASSLDGPGDEQFF. Looking up the rest from reference TRBV7-9 and TRBJ2-1 gives the full variable domain: DTGVSQNPRHKITKRGQNVTFRCDPISEHNRLYWYRQTLGQGPEFLTYFQNEAQLEKSRLLSDRFSAERPKGSFSTLEIQRTEQGDSAMYLCASSLDGPGDEQFFGPGTRLTVL.